The present entry profiles one T cell receptor beta chain with its context. This clone was seen only once. Its antigen is not yet known. Base qualities are not at hand, and no much larger clone is one base apart. The trial excluded patients who had a history of autoimmune disease or who were on systemic immunosuppression. In every dose cohort, peripheral blood was drawn for TCR sequencing at baseline, cycle 4 day 1, and cycle 7 day 1. The samples were taken from a phase I, first-in-human, multicenter, open-label dose-escalation trial of ivuxolimab. Adults with locally advanced or metastatic head and neck squamous cell, hepatocellular, melanoma or renal cell carcinoma were enrolled in the trial. Before TCR sequencing, CD4+ and CD8+ T cells were separately sorted from peripheral blood. Based on the germline V gene (reference sequence), the CDR1 and CDR2 sequences are MNHEY and SMNVEV. After removal of 3 bases from V and 3 bases from J, the junction retains 8 bases not matched to a gene. The CDR3 runs 15 amino acids, cysteine and phenylalanine included. The entry retains the CDR3 DNA only, 45 bases that are in frame from base 1.

The data stem from a study of OX40 agonist ivuxolimab in advanced cancers. Some background on the complete study: Ivuxolimab was a fully human IgG2 agonistic monoclonal antibody targeting the costimulatory receptor OX40 (CD134). Partial responses occurred in three dose-escalation patients: two with cutaneous melanoma and one with hepatocellular carcinoma. Patients were allowed to have had prior anti-PD-1, anti-PD-L1 or anti-CTLA-4 therapy, and 30% to 50% of the dose-escalation patients had previously received checkpoint inhibitors. Of the roughly 52 patients in dose escalation, around 19 had hepatocellular carcinoma, about 15 had melanoma, 9 had renal cell carcinoma and 9 had head and neck cancer. Intravenous ivuxolimab was administered to patients every 2 weeks at six dose levels: 0.01, 0.1, 0.3, 1.5, 3 and 10 mg/kg. A male proportion of nearly 85% and a mean age of roughly 55 years, ranging from roughly 23 to 85, were recorded for the dose-escalation cohort. The point of sequencing TCRbeta in the periphery was to test whether ivuxolimab changed TCR sequence diversity and drove clonal T-cell expansion. The paper covers the monotherapy dose-escalation part of the phase I ivuxolimab trial, which included N ≈ 52 patients. Broader findings and caveats from the paper: Low levels of normalized T-cell clonal expansion were also seen in some patients who did not respond. Antigen specificity was not determined for the clonally expanded peripheral T cells. At doses from 0.1 to 3.0 mg/kg, clonal expansion was seen in both CD4+ and CD8+ blood T cells between baseline and week 6. On average, CD8+ T cells showed more expanded clones than CD4+ T cells after ivuxolimab. Partial responders in the 0.1-3.0 mg/kg groups had among the lowest normalized peripheral clonal expansion, especially among CD8+ T cells.

Genomic DNA was extracted from sorted cells for sequencing of the TCRbeta CDR3 region. TCRbeta CDR3 regions were sequenced using the immunoSEQ Assay. The source is immuneACCESS, and TCRdb retained only in-frame sequences with V and J called. Part of the clones is not carried over; for the studies checked, unresolved V genes explain less than half of this, and the remainder is unexplained. For this sample there are about 45,000 clones; about four fifths appear just once. Less than 2.5% of the sample is held by the ten biggest clonotypes. The TCR was taken from an adult with an advanced solid tumor such as melanoma, head and neck, liver or kidney cancer. Recombination linked TRBV27 to TRBJ2-7, with TRBD1 identical over 7 junction bases. Source: CD4+ or CD8+ T cells sorted from blood, taken in a trial of the OX40 agonist ivuxolimab. The DNA is as follows: TGTGCCAGCAGTTTTGGTCAGGGGGATCACTACGAGCAGTACTTC. The encoded protein is CASSFGQGDHYEQYF.